This T cell receptor (beta chain) stems from a study of OX40 agonist ivuxolimab in advanced cancers. Study outcomes and limitations: Some patients who did not respond also had low normalized T-cell clonal expansion. The study found among the lowest clonal expansion in partial responders at 0.1-3.0 mg/kg.

The investigators sampled blood at baseline, at cycle 4 day 1, and at cycle 7 day 1. V lost 4 bases, J lost 3 bases, and 24 bases lay in between. The germline V gene has CDR1 LNHDA and CDR2 SQIVND (reference sequence). The CDR3 loop spans 18 amino acids. On this clone: The antigen is not known.

Using immunoSEQ multiplex PCR, the repertoire was profiled, and TCRdb retains in-frame clones only, with some absent. Found here are roughly 23,000 clones, approximately 80% of them singletons; the top ten hold 30% to 45%. This TCR was recovered from an adult with an advanced solid tumor such as melanoma, head and neck, liver or kidney cancer. The V call is TRBV19, the J call TRBJ1-2; the D gene is possibly TRBD1 (5 bases). The starting material was CD4+ or CD8+ T cells sorted from blood, obtained in a trial of the OX40 agonist ivuxolimab. CDR3 in DNA: TGTGCCAGTAGTACGGGGGAAATTGGGTGGCCTATGGACTATGGCTACACCTTC. Protein product: CASSTGEIGWPMDYGYTF.